A single sample is the source of the 32 T cell receptor beta chains below, sequenced in a study of shared clonotypes between healthy human individuals. Clones were read by immunoSEQ multiplex PCR, and TCRdb kept only the in-frame ones, dropping some. The repertoire has more than 900,000 clones, around 82% of them found once; the top ten carry around 0.6%. The source material was memory CD4+ T cells from PBMCs. The subset here: CD45RA-negative fraction. These receptors were obtained from a man aged 18 to 30 in good health. Some clones in this sample may be carry-over from other donors' samples.

The V call is TRBV27, the J call TRBJ2-1; perhaps TRBD2 as D (5 bases). There are 14 residues in the CDR3. Deletions cut 3 bases from V and 4 bases from J, with 10 bases between. CDR1 MNHEY and CDR2 SMNVEV come from the germline V gene (reference sequence). The CDR3 DNA reads TGTGCCAGCAGTTTCGGGAATGCGTACAATGAGCAGTTCTTC. Translated, it gives CASSFGNAYNEQFF.

The V and J genes are TRBV5-1 and TRBJ2-5; no definite D call. Germline V lookup: CDR1 SGHRS, CDR2 YFSETQ. CDR3 length: 15 amino acids. V gave up 0 bases and J gave up 5 bases, with 14 bases separating them. CDR3 protein: CASSLGRLLAETQYF. DNA for the CDR3: TGCGCCAGCAGCTTGGGTCGGCTATTAGCTGAGACCCAGTACTTC.

This rearrangement joins TRBV10-3 to TRBJ2-7, with D perhaps TRBD2 (6 bases). Trimming left V 2 bases short and J 4 bases short, with 6 bases between. Looked up from germline, CDR1 is ENHRY and CDR2 is SYGVKD. The CDR3 contains 12 residues. The CDR3, as DNA: TGTGCCATCAGTGAGCGGGGGTACGAGCAGTACTTC. Amino acid sequence: CAISERGYEQYF.

The chain links TRBV7-3 to TRBJ2-1; TRBD2 matches 9 bases. V lost 7 bases and J lost 8; bases outside the gene matches: 12. Germline V gene lookup returns CDR1 SGHTA and CDR2 FQGTGA. The length of the CDR3 is 15 residues. In DNA form, the CDR3 reads TGTGCCAGCAAACTGGGGGCTAGCGGGGTTGATGAGCAGTTCTTC. Translated, it gives CASKLGASGVDEQFF.

On this clone: The sample has other DNA sequences that encode this CDR3 too. The chain combines TRBV2 with TRBJ2-2; tentative D call: TRBD1 (7 bases). The CDR3 contains 14 residues. Germline V gene lookup returns CDR1 SNHLY and CDR2 FYNNEI. The V end lost 3 bases, the J end lost 5 bases, and 10 bases lay between the germline ends. CDR3 DNA sequence: TGTGCCAGCAGTGACAGGGGGAGGACCGGGGAGCTGTTTTTT. This sequence encodes CASSDRGRTGELFF.

This clone came up many times. V gene TRBV5-1 combines with J gene TRBJ2-3; TRBD2 matches at 7 bases. The CDR3 spans 13 residues. Germline-derived CDR1 and CDR2 are SGHRS and YFSETQ. CDR3 region: CPQRRGKTDTQYF. Written as DNA, the CDR3 is TGCCCTCAAAGGCGGGGGAAGACAGATACGCAGTATTTT.

CDR3 sequence (DNA): TGCGCCAGCAGCCAAGATAGTGTAGCAGTCCAGTACTTC. Translating it yields CASSQDSVAVQYF. This chain joins TRBV4-1 and TRBJ2-5; D gene ambiguous. V was trimmed by 0 bases and J by 10 bases, leaving 12 bases between them. Germline CDR1 MGHRA, CDR2 YSYEKL. This CDR3 is 13 amino acids long.

This clone was observed a single time. CDR3 bases: TGTGCCAGCAGCGTATACCAGCAGAATGAGCAGTTCTTC. It codes for CASSVYQQNEQFF. V usage is TRBV9 and J usage is TRBJ2-1; D is unresolved. The CDR3 has 13 amino acids. In germline, CDR1 is SGDLS, CDR2 YYNGEE. Between the trimmed V and J ends, which lost 1 base and 7 bases, there was a span of 9 bases.

The sample holds a few counts of this clone. The V and J genes are TRBV11-3 and TRBJ1-1; D possibly corresponds to TRBD1 (6 bases). Germline V gene sequence: CDR1 SGHNT, CDR2 YENEEA. CDR3 length equals 13 residues. Trimming took off 4 bases at V and 3 bases at J, with 9 bases between the two ends. The chain's CDR3 is CASSWRGDTEAFF. CDR3 bases: TGTGCCAGCAGCTGGAGGGGGGACACTGAAGCTTTCTTT.

To note about this clone: Other DNA sequences from this sample encode an identical CDR3 as well. The V and J genes are TRBV2 and TRBJ1-1; D call uncertain. The V gene's germline CDR1 is SNHLY and CDR2 FYNNEI. CDR3 length: 13 residues. Trimming stripped 4 bases from V and 0 bases from J, with 6 bases between. The DNA for the CDR3 is TGTGCCAGCAGTGTAGGTCTGAACACTGAAGCTTTCTTT. Amino acid sequence: CASSVGLNTEAFF.

The V gene is TRBV28, the J gene TRBJ2-7; no reliable D call. Looked up from germline, CDR1 is MDHEN and CDR2 is SYDVKM. The CDR3 runs 15 residues. Trimming left V 6 bases short and J 2 bases short, with 17 bases between. CDR3 coding DNA: TGTGCCAGCAGGAGCCAGAGATCCGGGCCCTACGAGCAGTACTTC. Protein product: CASRSQRSGPYEQYF.

This chain links TRBV15 with TRBJ1-2, with D maybe TRBD1 (6 bases). The germline V gene encodes CDR1 LNHNV and CDR2 YYDKDF (reference sequence). CDR3 size: 15 residues. V lost 2 bases and J lost 7, with 17 bases in between. In DNA form, the CDR3 reads TGTGCCACCAGCAGAACCTCAACAGGGCGGAGTGGCTACACCTTC. This encodes CATSRTSTGRSGYTF. The whole variable domain, filled in from reference TRBV15 and TRBJ1-2, reads DAMVIQNPRYQVTQFGKPVTLSCSQTLNHNVMYWYQQKSSQAPKLLFHYYDKDFNNEADTPDNFQSRRPNTSFCFLDIRSPGLGDTAMYLCATSRTSTGRSGYTFGSGTRLTVV.

A single count supports this clone. The J gene is TRBJ2-3, the V gene TRBV10-3; 13 nucleotides align to TRBD2. V dropped 6 bases and J dropped 4; count of bases not matched to a gene: 4. Per germline, CDR1 ENHRY and CDR2 SYGVKD. CDR3 length: 15 amino acids. The DNA for the CDR3 is TGTGCCATCAGGCCGGGACTAGCGGGACCAGATACGCAGTATTTT. Translation: CAIRPGLAGPDTQYF.

This clone was detected only once. This chain joins TRBV5-4 and TRBJ2-3; D is possibly TRBD2 (6 bases). This CDR3 region has 16 residues. V was pared by 3 bases and J by 4 bases, with 18 bases between. Germline-derived CDR1 and CDR2 are SGHNT and YYREEE (reference sequence). The CDR3 region has the DNA TGTGCCAGCAGCTCCGTAGGTCAGGGAGGAGCAGATACGCAGTATTTT. This codes for CASSSVGQGGADTQYF.

Note on this clone: One end of the junction fails to match germline, which may point to a read error. J is TRBJ1-2 and V is TRBV5-1; D not resolved. Germline assignment: CDR1 SGHRS and CDR2 YFSETQ. The CDR3 runs to 15 residues. CDR3 amino acids: CASSRMSLDGYGYTF. CDR3 bases: TGTGCCAGCAGCCGCATGAGTCTCGACGGCTATGGCTACACCTTC. The full variable domain, rest sourced from reference TRBV5-1 and TRBJ1-2, is KAGVTQTPRYLIKTRGQQVTLSCSPISGHRSVSWYQQTPGQGLQFLFEYFSETQRNKGNFPGRFSGRQFSNSRSEMNVSTLELGDSALYLCASSRMSLDGYGYTFGSGTRLTVV.

J is TRBJ2-7 and V is TRBV5-1, with a tentative D call TRBD2 (5 bases). This CDR3 contains 15 residues. Trimming removed 0 bases from V and 6 bases from J, with 16 bases in between. Germline V CDR1 and CDR2: SGHRS, YFSETQ. The CDR3 sequence: CASSLAGDPGTEQYF. The CDR3 DNA reads TGCGCCAGCAGCTTGGCCGGAGATCCGGGAACCGAGCAGTACTTC.

The V gene is TRBV7-3, the J gene TRBJ2-1, with D perhaps TRBD2 (5 bases). Germline-derived CDR1 and CDR2 are SGHTA and FQGTGA. The V and J ends lost 1 base and 2 bases respectively, with 12 bases between them. The CDR3 spans 16 residues. The CDR3 nucleotides read TGTGCCAGCAGCTTAAGCGGCGGGTCGCCCTACAATGAGCAGTTCTTC. Translation: CASSLSGGSPYNEQFF. Full variable domain (remainder filled in from reference TRBV7-3 and TRBJ2-1): GAGVSQTPSNKVTEKGKYVELRCDPISGHTALYWYRQSLGQGPEFLIYFQGTGAADDSGLPNDRFFAVRPEGSVSTLKIQRTERGDSAVYLCASSLSGGSPYNEQFFGPGTRLTVL.

The V gene is TRBV7-8, the J gene TRBJ2-2; 7 nucleotides align to TRBD2. The CDR3 runs to 14 residues. After removal of 10 bases from V and 6 bases from J, the junction contained 11 bases not matched to a gene. Germline CDR1 SGHVS, CDR2 FQNEAQ. The CDR3 region has the DNA TGTGCCACCCACCGAGCGGGACCCCCCGGGGAGCTGTTTTTT. This translates into CATHRAGPPGELFF.

The chain has TRBV28 and TRBJ2-5, with D possibly matching TRBD2 (6 bases). The V gene lost 7 bases and the J gene lost 4 bases, with 16 bases spanning the gap. This CDR3 is built from 14 residues. CDR1 MDHEN and CDR2 SYDVKM come from the germline V gene. The DNA of the CDR3 is TGTGCCAGCATTCCCCTCGGGAGCCTAGAGACCCAGTACTTC. Amino acid sequence: CASIPLGSLETQYF. Looking up the rest from reference TRBV28 and TRBJ2-5 gives the full variable domain: DVKVTQSSRYLVKRTGEKVFLECVQDMDHENMFWYRQDPGLGLRLIYFSYDVKMKEKGDIPEGYSVSREKKERFSLILESASTNQTSMYLCASIPLGSLETQYFGPGTRLLVL.

The V call is TRBV25-1, the J call TRBJ2-3; a possible D gene is TRBD1 (7 bases). CDR3 size: 16 residues. Germline-derived CDR1 and CDR2 are MGHDK and SYGVNS. The germline V and J ends were trimmed by 4 bases and 4 bases, with 18 bases remaining between them. This CDR3 is CASSAPGRGAADTQYF. The CDR3, as DNA: TGTGCCAGCAGTGCGCCTGGCAGGGGGGCGGCAGATACGCAGTATTTT.

This chain joins TRBV4-3 and TRBJ2-2; 13 nucleotides agree with TRBD2. V was clipped by 3 bases and J by 4 bases; unmatched bases: 5. This CDR3 spans 17 amino acids. In germline, CDR1 is LGHNA, CDR2 YSLEER. CDR3 DNA sequence: TGCGCCAGCAGCCAGGGGACTAGCGGGATCTTCACCGGGGAGCTGTTTTTT. Its protein is CASSQGTSGIFTGELFF.

As regards this clone: Distinct nucleotide sequences in the sample also encode this CDR3. This chain uses TRBV5-1 with TRBJ2-7, with 9 bases fitting TRBD1. The junction had 6 bases not matched to a gene; V was cut back by 4 bases and J by 4 bases. Germline loops: CDR1 SGHRS, CDR2 YFSETQ. This CDR3 is built from 14 residues. The CDR3 sequence is CASSRTGESYEQYF. Written as DNA, the CDR3 is TGCGCCAGCAGCCGGACAGGGGAGTCGTACGAGCAGTACTTC.

This chain joins TRBV5-6 and TRBJ1-5; tentative D call: TRBD1 (5 bases). V dropped 3 bases and J dropped 5 bases, with 15 bases sitting between them. Germline V lookup: CDR1 SGHDT, CDR2 YYEEEE. The CDR3 sequence is 15 residues long. The CDR3 DNA sequence: TGTGCCAGCAGCTCAAACAGGTACGGGCATCAGCCCCAGCATTTT. This translates into CASSSNRYGHQPQHF.

The chain has TRBV7-9 and TRBJ2-4; possibly TRBD1 for D (6 bases). Germline V gives CDR1 SEHNR, CDR2 FQNEAQ (reference sequence). Between the trimmed V and J ends, which lost 1 base and 0 bases, there was a span of 13 bases. CDR3 length: 17 residues. The CDR3 coding sequence is TGTGCCAGCAGCTTAGGGGCAGGGGACCTAGCCAAAAACATTCAGTACTTC. It yields the protein CASSLGAGDLAKNIQYF.

The rearrangement joins TRBV4-3 to TRBJ2-7; 9 bases are shared with TRBD1. V trimming: 4 bases; J trimming: 3 bases; junction bases outside the gene matches: 1. The CDR3 is made up of 13 amino acids. CDR1 and CDR2 from the germline V gene are LGHNA and YSLEER. The CDR3 DNA reads TGCGCCAGCAGCCTGGGACAGGGCTACGAGCAGTACTTC. It yields the protein CASSLGQGYEQYF.

V usage is TRBV2 and J usage is TRBJ2-1; D call uncertain. The CDR3 is 12 residues long. Germline lookup yields CDR1 SNHLY and CDR2 FYNNEI. V lost 7 bases to trimming and J lost 4 bases, with 8 bases between them. The CDR3 nucleotides read TGTGCCAGCATGATGCAGTACAATGAGCAGTTCTTC. Translated: CASMMQYNEQFF.

The chain links TRBV6-5 to TRBJ1-5, with D perhaps matching TRBD1 (5 bases). Germline V gene data show CDR1 as MNHEY and CDR2 as SVGAGI. The CDR3 runs to 15 residues. V gave up 7 bases and J gave up 1 base, with 14 bases separating them. The CDR3 sequence: CASTTQARSNQPQHF. The CDR3 nucleotides read TGTGCCAGCACTACACAGGCTCGGAGCAATCAGCCCCAGCATTTT.

This clone was observed a few times. Other DNA variants within this sample encode the same CDR3. This chain connects TRBV7-3 to TRBJ1-1, with D possibly being TRBD1 (6 bases). V was pared by 5 bases and J by 1 base, with 8 bases between. The CDR3 spans 13 residues. The germline gives CDR1 SGHTA, CDR2 FQGTGA. The CDR3 reads CASSPTGNTEAFF. The CDR3 bases are TGTGCCAGCAGCCCGACAGGGAACACTGAAGCTTTCTTT.

This clone was recorded a few times. The chain recombines TRBV5-1 with TRBJ2-7; TRBD1 is a possible D gene (6 bases). This CDR3 is 15 amino acids long. Germline CDR1 reads SGHRS; CDR2 reads YFSETQ. V shed 4 bases and J shed 3 bases, with 17 bases lying between them. Here the CDR3 reads CASSLQGSRVYEQYF. CDR3 nucleotides: TGCGCCAGCAGCCTACAGGGTTCTCGGGTCTACGAGCAGTACTTC.

V and J are TRBV5-1 and TRBJ1-1, with a possible D match to TRBD1 (6 bases). The CDR3 has 14 residues. Trimming pared 4 bases from V and 2 bases from J, leaving 12 bases between. In germline, CDR1 is SGHRS, CDR2 YFSETQ. Written as DNA, the CDR3 is TGCGCCAGCAGCCCAACAGGGTCTAACACTGAAGCTTTCTTT. Amino acid sequence: CASSPTGSNTEAFF.

There are a few counts of this clone. This chain uses TRBV6-6 with TRBJ2-3, with D unclear. Germline V gene sequence: CDR1 MNHNY, CDR2 SVGAGI (reference sequence). The CDR3 covers 13 residues. Trimming removed 5 bases from V and 2 bases from J, with 8 bases in between. In DNA, the CDR3 is TGTGCCAGCAGTCCACACGACACAGATACGCAGTATTTT. It yields the protein CASSPHDTDTQYF.

The chain is built from TRBV7-9 and TRBJ2-2; D is ambiguous. This CDR3 contains 14 residues. V gave up 6 bases and J gave up 1 base, with 9 bases separating them. Germline loops: CDR1 SEHNR, CDR2 FQNEAQ (reference sequence). For the CDR3, the DNA is TGTGCCAGCAGGTCTGACCGGAACACCGGGGAGCTGTTTTTT. Residues: CASRSDRNTGELFF.